Presented here are 4 T cell receptor beta chains from one specimen sequenced in a study of response to subunit inactivated influenza vaccine. TCRdb processed the RT-PCR reads anew with MiXCR; each CDR3 protein has one entry. The sample has 800,000 or so distinct CDR3 sequences; less than 25% are singletons. The specimen comprised PBMCs from blood, sampled around 5 days after vaccination. Source of these receptors: a man aged 45-65 years who received an inactivated influenza vaccine.

This clonotype came up a few times. The rearrangement links TRBV5-4 to TRBJ2-1; 7 nucleotides line up with TRBD2. The germline CDR1 and CDR2 sequences are SGHNT and YYREEE (reference sequence). CDR3 length equals 16 residues. The trim removed 4 bases at V and 0 bases at J, leaving 7 bases unmatched. Written as DNA, the CDR3 is TGTGCCAGCAGCGGATACAGCGGGAACTCCTACAATGAGCAGTTCTTC. This codes for CASSGYSGNSYNEQFF.

The chain carries TRBV12-3 or TRBV12-4 and TRBJ2-5; D might be TRBD1 (6 bases). The CDR3 loop spans 13 amino acids. V gave up 6 bases and J gave up 5 bases, with 13 bases separating them. CDR3 in amino acids: CASRATGSETQYF. The CDR3 DNA sequence: TGTGCCAGCAGGGCCACAGGGTCGGAGACCCAGTACTTC.

This clonotype was counted only a few times. This chain links TRBV10-3 with TRBJ2-2; perhaps TRBD2 as D (5 bases). CDR3 length: 11 residues. Germline V lookup: CDR1 ENHRY, CDR2 SYGVKD. V lost 9 bases and J lost 5, with 7 bases in between. The DNA of the CDR3 is TGTGCCATGCGAGGGACCGGGGAGCTGTTTTTT. Translation gives CAMRGTGELFF.

There are a few counts of this clonotype. This sequence joins TRBV14 and TRBJ2-5; D might be TRBD1 (6 bases). V was pared by 3 bases and J by 5 bases, with 16 bases between. This CDR3 has 15 amino acids. Germline CDR1 SGHDN, CDR2 FVKESK. The CDR3 sequence: CASSHLYRAWETQYF. DNA of the CDR3: TGTGCCAGCAGCCACCTTTACAGGGCCTGGGAGACCCAGTACTTC.